Listed below are T cell receptor beta chains from one sample, sequenced in a study of blood T cell repertoires in COVID-19. Profiled with immunoSEQ multiplex PCR; TCRdb holds only in-frame clones, not every one. The table includes 65,000 to 95,000 clones, roughly 90% detected once. The sample comprised peripheral blood. The source is a man aged 70 or older with active or convalescent COVID-19. The CDR3 runs from the conserved cysteine through the conserved F or W. D genes are given only for firm matches. Not all rows give a size; the values are once, few, many and, for expanded clones, a class.

>-|TRBV5-5|TRBD1|TRBJ1-2
CASSPTGTGSLSRVYGYTF
TGTGCCAGCAGCCCGACAGGGACCGGGTCCCTTTCCCGTGTCTATGGCTACACCTTC
>-|TRBV5-1|TRBD1|TRBJ1-6
CASSLGGDRGQRTRNSPLHF
TGCGCCAGCAGCCTCGGCGGGGACAGGGGGCAACGGACAAGGAATTCACCCCTCCACTTT
>-|TRBV5-6|TRBD1|TRBJ2-7
CASSGGFRDREFDEQYF
TGTGCCAGCAGCGGGGGGTTCCGGGACAGGGAGTTCGACGAGCAGTACTTC
>-|TRBV9|-|TRBJ2-2
CASSSRRGHRENTGELFF
TGTGCCAGCAGCTCCCGTAGAGGGCACAGGGAAAACACCGGGGAGCTGTTTTTT
>-|TRBV6-5|TRBD1|TRBJ1-2
CATLGQLYGYTF
TGTGCCACCCTGGGACAGTTATATGGCTACACCTTC
>-|TRBV24-1|-|TRBJ2-1
CATSDVGDRDYNEQFF
TGTGCCACCAGTGATGTGGGAGACCGGGACTACAATGAGCAGTTCTTC
>-|TRBV30|-|TRBJ1-1
CACSPGTNTEAFF
TGTGCCTGCAGTCCCGGGACAAACACTGAAGCTTTCTTT
>-|TRBV6-6|-|TRBJ1-2
CASSYPGSANGYTF
TGTGCCAGCAGTTACCCCGGGTCAGCGAATGGCTACACCTTC
>-|TRBV15|-|TRBJ1-1
CATSRDIAPGEAFF
TGTGCCACCAGCAGAGATATCGCACCGGGTGAAGCTTTCTTT
>once|TRBV19|TRBD2|TRBJ2-1
CASSLLAASYNEQFF
TGTGCCAGTAGTTTACTAGCGGCCTCCTACAATGAGCAGTTCTTC
>few|TRBV29-1|-|TRBJ2-3
CSVVRSGADTQYF
TGCAGCGTTGTTAGGTCAGGGGCAGATACGCAGTATTTT